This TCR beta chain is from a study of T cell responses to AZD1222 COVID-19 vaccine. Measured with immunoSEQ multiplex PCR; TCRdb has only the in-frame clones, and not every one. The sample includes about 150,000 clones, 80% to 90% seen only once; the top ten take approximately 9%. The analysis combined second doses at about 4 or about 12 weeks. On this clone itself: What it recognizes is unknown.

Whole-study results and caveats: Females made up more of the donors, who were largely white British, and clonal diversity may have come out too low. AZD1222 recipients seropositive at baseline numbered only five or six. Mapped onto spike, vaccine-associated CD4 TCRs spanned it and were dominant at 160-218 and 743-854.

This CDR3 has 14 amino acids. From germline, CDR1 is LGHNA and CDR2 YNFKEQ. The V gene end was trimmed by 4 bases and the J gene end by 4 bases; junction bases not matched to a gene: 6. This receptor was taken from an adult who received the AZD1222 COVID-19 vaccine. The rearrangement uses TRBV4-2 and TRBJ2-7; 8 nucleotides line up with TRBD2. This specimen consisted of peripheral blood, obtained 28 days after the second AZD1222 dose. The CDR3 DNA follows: TGTGCCAGCAGCCGTGCGGGACTAGGGTACGAGCAGTACTTC. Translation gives CASSRAGLGYEQYF.